Each of the 8 T cell receptor beta chains below was sequenced from the same sample in a study of Ad26.COV2.S vaccination and SARS-CoV-2 variants. Libraries were prepared by immunoSEQ multiplex PCR; TCRdb keeps only in-frame clonotypes and omits some of them. The repertoire holds about 390,000 clones, with less than 90% as singletons. Treatment reported: 15 to 20 received Ad26.COV2.S at low or high dose, single or two shots; about 5 received placebo; per-sample allocation not given. Day 63 after the first injection of vaccine or placebo was the sampling time. The sample was peripheral blood, taken in a trial of Ad26.COV2.S vaccine versus placebo. The receptors shown here come from a person aged 18 to 59 who received the Ad26.COV2.S COVID-19 vaccine or a placebo.

CDR3 in DNA: TGTGCCGAACCCTGGCACAAAGCTAACTATGGCTACACCTTC. This codes for CAEPWHKANYGYTF. The chain couples TRBV24-1 to TRBJ1-2; D not certain. CDR3 length equals 14 residues. V shed 12 bases and J shed 0 bases, with 16 bases lying between them. Germline V CDR1 and CDR2: KGHDR, SFDVKD.

CDR3 nucleotide sequence: TGTGCCAGCTCTCTACCCCCCCGCCGGGCTAGCGGGCCCTCTTTGAGCACAGATACGCAGTATTTT. Its protein product is CASSLPPRRASGPSLSTDTQYF. The chain carries TRBV18 and TRBJ2-3, with 8 nucleotides matching TRBD2. The CDR3 sequence is 22 residues long. Germline V gives CDR1 KGHSH, CDR2 LQKENI. J was trimmed by 0 bases and V by 6 bases; bases with no gene match: 26.

CDR3 coding DNA: TGTGCCAGCAGTGAACCCGACAGGGCAAAGCAGTTCTTC. Protein: CASSEPDRAKQFF. The V gene is TRBV6-1, the J gene TRBJ2-1; 7 bases map to TRBD1. The CDR3 runs 13 residues. The germline CDR1 and CDR2 sequences are MNHNS and SASEGT. Trimming cost V 2 bases and J 11 bases; bases outside gene matches: 6.

This clone came up once. This chain uses TRBV4-1 with TRBJ1-5, with D possibly matching TRBD1 (6 bases). There are 15 residues in the CDR3. CDR1 is MGHRA, CDR2 YSYEKL, per germline. With 3 bases removed from V and 7 bases from J, the gap between germline ends came to 16 bases. For the CDR3, the DNA is TGCGCCAGCAGCCATCGTGAAGGGGGGGGCCAGCCCCAGCATTTT. Amino acid sequence: CASSHREGGGQPQHF.

This chain connects TRBV3-1 (or the pseudogene TRBV3-2) to TRBJ1-2, with 11 bases that match TRBD1. V gave up 2 bases and J gave up 4 bases; unmatched junction bases: 3. CDR1 and CDR2 (germline): LGHDT, YNNKEL (reference sequence). The CDR3 is 15 residues long. CDR3 DNA: TGTGCCAGCAGCCAAACCGGGACAGGGGGCTATGGCTACACCTTC. Its translation is CASSQTGTGGYGYTF.

The chain uses TRBV6-5 and TRBJ1-4, with a weak D call TRBD1 (5 bases). The germline CDR1 and CDR2 sequences are MNHEY and SVGAGI. The ends were cut back, 6 bases at V and 7 bases at J, with 18 bases in the middle. The CDR3 has 15 amino acids. In DNA form, the CDR3 reads TGTGCCAGCAGGTCTTCAGGGTATAGTAGTGAAAAACTGTTTTTT. This encodes CASRSSGYSSEKLFF.

This clone was found once. The genes are TRBV7-9 and TRBJ2-7; D gene ambiguous. CDR1 and CDR2 from the germline V gene are SEHNR and FQNEAQ (reference sequence). V dropped 3 bases and J dropped 6 bases, with 18 bases sitting between them. The CDR3 length is 15 residues. CDR3 residues: CASSFSRRTPLEQYF. Written as DNA, the CDR3 is TGTGCCAGCAGCTTCTCTCGACGTACCCCCCTCGAGCAGTACTTC.

The J gene is TRBJ1-6, the V gene TRBV10-3; the match to TRBD1 covers 7 bases. The CDR3 has 14 amino acids. The junction had 9 bases not matched to a gene; V was cut back by 9 bases and J by 7 bases. Per the germline V gene, CDR1 is ENHRY and CDR2 is SYGVKD. The CDR3 loop is CAMRGQGENSPLHF. The CDR3 DNA is TGTGCCATGAGGGGGCAGGGTGAGAATTCACCCCTCCACTTT.